These 26 T cell receptor beta chains were all obtained from the same sample, sequenced in a study of blood T cell repertoires in COVID-19. The data were produced by immunoSEQ multiplex PCR, yet TCRdb's version contains in-frame clones alone and is incomplete. The table lists 350,000 to 400,000 clones, roughly 90% of them singletons, with around 3% in the top ten. The sample comprised peripheral blood. These receptors were taken from a woman aged 25 to 39 with COVID-19, enrolled during active disease.

V gene TRBV11-3 combines with J gene TRBJ1-6; D unclear. This CDR3 comprises 20 residues. Germline CDR1 reads SGHNT; CDR2 reads YENEEA. Trimming left V 2 bases short and J 5 bases short, with 25 bases between. This CDR3 is CASSLRRGSTAQSDNSPLHF. CDR3 DNA sequence: TGTGCCAGCAGCTTAAGGCGGGGTAGTACAGCCCAATCAGATAATTCACCCCTCCACTTT.

The chain joins TRBV18 to TRBJ1-1, with TRBD1 matching over 10 bases. The CDR3 covers 15 residues. The germline CDR1 and CDR2 sequences are KGHSH and LQKENI. Germline trimming cut 1 base from V and 7 bases from J; bases unmatched to any gene: 6. CDR3 in amino acids: CASSPRTGGTYEAFF. CDR3 nucleotides: TGTGCCAGCTCACCACGGACAGGGGGAACATATGAAGCTTTCTTT. The entire variable domain, with the rest obtained from reference TRBV18 and TRBJ1-1, is as follows: NAGVMQNPRHLVRRRGQEARLRCSPMKGHSHVYWYRQLPEEGLKFMVYLQKENIIDESGMPKERFSAEFPKEGPSILRIQQVVRGDSAAYFCASSPRTGGTYEAFFGQGTRLTVV.

The V gene is TRBV3-1 (or the pseudogene TRBV3-2), the J gene TRBJ2-7; the D gene is possibly TRBD1 (6 bases). Trimming left V 11 bases short and J 2 bases short, with 10 bases between. This CDR3 has 11 residues. Germline assignment: CDR1 LGHDT and CDR2 YNNKEL (reference sequence). This CDR3 reads CASGTPYEQYF. CDR3 bases: TGTGCCTCGGGGACACCCTACGAGCAGTACTTC.

This sequence joins TRBV4-2 and TRBJ2-6; 9 positions agree with TRBD2. There are 19 residues in the CDR3. Trimming cost V 0 bases and J 0 bases; bases outside gene matches: 6. The germline CDR1 and CDR2 sequences are LGHNA and YNFKEQ. CDR3 bases: TGTGCCAGCAGCCAAGAATTGGTAGCGGGAGTCTCTGGGGCCAACGTCCTGACTTTC. The encoded protein is CASSQELVAGVSGANVLTF.

The chain couples TRBV30 to TRBJ2-5; 14 bases fit TRBD2. CDR1 is GTSNPN and CDR2 is SVGIG in the germline V gene (reference sequence). V was pared by 3 bases and J by 5 bases, with 5 bases of the junction left unmatched. The CDR3 runs to 15 residues. In DNA form, the CDR3 reads TGTGCCTGGAGGGGGACTAGCGGGAGTTTGGAGACCCAGTACTTC. Encoded protein: CAWRGTSGSLETQYF.

The V call is TRBV5-1, the J call TRBJ2-3, with 9 bases that match TRBD1. The CDR3 is 16 residues long. Germline CDR1 SGHRS, CDR2 YFSETQ. J was trimmed by 0 bases and V by 0 bases; bases with no gene match: 2. CDR3 protein: CASSLVGTGSTDTQYF. CDR3 bases: TGCGCCAGCAGCTTGGTAGGGACAGGGAGCACAGATACGCAGTATTTT.

This clone was recorded once. The chain couples TRBV4-1 to TRBJ2-1; no clear D gene. V dropped 2 bases and J dropped 10 bases, with 9 bases sitting between them. Germline V lookup: CDR1 MGHRA, CDR2 YSYEKL. CDR3 length: 12 amino acids. The chain's CDR3 is CASSQSPLEQFF. The CDR3 DNA reads as TGCGCCAGCAGCCAAAGTCCCCTAGAGCAGTTCTTC.

The V and J genes are TRBV11-2 and TRBJ1-1; D is uncertain. Germline values: CDR1 SGHAT, CDR2 FQNNGV. This CDR3 contains 11 residues. Trimming took off 3 bases at V and 4 bases at J, with 3 bases between the two ends. The DNA for the CDR3 is TGTGCCAGCAGCTTGGCCACTGAAGCTTTCTTT. Translating gives CASSLATEAFF.

This sequence joins TRBV19 and TRBJ1-1; 7 bases are a match to TRBD1. This CDR3 region has 15 residues. Germline V gene data show CDR1 as LNHDA and CDR2 as SQIVND (reference sequence). Trimming removed 8 bases from V and 0 bases from J; junction bases left unmatched: 9. CDR3 protein: CASGWTGSMNTEAFF. DNA for the CDR3: TGTGCCAGTGGGTGGACAGGCAGCATGAACACTGAAGCTTTCTTT.

There are a few counts of this clone. The chain uses TRBV4-1 and TRBJ1-4, with 7 nucleotides matching TRBD1. There are 16 residues in the CDR3. J gave up 3 bases and V 3 bases, and 7 bases lay outside the gene matches. The germline gives CDR1 MGHRA, CDR2 YSYEKL. This CDR3 is CASSQRDGTANEKLFF. The CDR3 DNA reads as TGCGCCAGCAGCCAGAGGGACGGGACAGCTAATGAAAAACTGTTTTTT.

This sequence joins TRBV12-3 or TRBV12-4 and TRBJ1-4; D is unresolved. The CDR3 has 12 residues. Trimming took 0 bases from V and 8 from J, leaving 4 bases between them. The CDR3 nucleotides read TGTGCCAGCAGTTTAGCTCGGGAAAAACTGTTTTTT. Its translation: CASSLAREKLFF.

This clone was detected only once. The genes are TRBV4-3 and TRBJ2-5; the match to TRBD1 covers 8 bases. The CDR3 is made up of 16 amino acids. J was trimmed by 5 bases and V by 4 bases; bases with no gene match: 12. The germline CDR1 and CDR2 sequences are LGHNA and YSLEER. The CDR3 protein is CASSRNRQGSWETQYF. The CDR3 nucleotides read TGCGCCAGCAGCCGAAATAGACAGGGGTCGTGGGAGACCCAGTACTTC.

The chain links TRBV6-6 to TRBJ2-7, with 8 positions matching TRBD2. The CDR3 is 17 residues long. Germline trimming cut 5 bases from V and 0 bases from J; bases unmatched to any gene: 12. Looked up from germline, CDR1 is MNHNY and CDR2 is SVGAGI (reference sequence). CDR3 bases: TGTGCCAGCAGTCCCTTATTAGCGGGACTAAACTCCTACGAGCAGTACGTC. The encoded protein is CASSPLLAGLNSYEQYV.

The rearrangement links TRBV7-2 to TRBJ2-5; 10 bases match TRBD1. Germline loops: CDR1 SGHTA, CDR2 FQGNSA. This CDR3 region has 14 residues. J gave up 4 bases and V 5 bases, and 4 bases lay outside the gene matches. CDR3 loop: CASSQDRGPETQYF. The CDR3 region has the DNA TGTGCCAGCAGCCAAGACAGGGGGCCAGAGACCCAGTACTTC.

The V call is TRBV24-1, the J call TRBJ2-5; 10 bases are shared with TRBD2. CDR1 is KGHDR, CDR2 SFDVKD, per germline. There are 17 residues in the CDR3. V lost 3 bases, J lost 2 bases, and 8 bases stayed unmatched. The CDR3 nucleotides are TGTGCCACCAGTGATATTACCCTAGCGGGAGTTCAAGAGACCCAGTACTTC. Protein product: CATSDITLAGVQETQYF.

This sequence joins TRBV19 and TRBJ2-3; 8 bases agree with TRBD1. This CDR3 has 16 residues. With V trimmed by 5 bases and J by 3 bases, 10 bases remained unmatched. The germline V gene encodes CDR1 LNHDA and CDR2 SQIVND (reference sequence). The CDR3: CASSPGGAGGTDTQYF. In nucleotides, the CDR3 is TGTGCCAGTAGTCCAGGGGGCGCTGGTGGGACAGATACGCAGTATTTT.

The J gene is TRBJ2-7, the V gene TRBV18; the D gene is possibly TRBD1 (5 bases). Germline V gives CDR1 KGHSH, CDR2 LQKENI. Trimming shortened V by 2 bases and J by 5 bases, and 16 bases separated the two germline ends. The CDR3 totals 15 residues. The CDR3 coding sequence is TGTGCCAGCTCACCAGGGGCCCCTAATATCGACGAGCAGTACTTC. Its protein product is CASSPGAPNIDEQYF.

The chain links TRBV10-1 to TRBJ1-5; no clear D gene. CDR1 is WNHNN, CDR2 SYGVQD, per germline (reference sequence). The V and J ends lost 0 bases and 5 bases respectively, with 5 bases between them. The CDR3 is 13 amino acids. This CDR3 reads CASSESSYQPQHF. In DNA, the CDR3 is TGCGCCAGCAGTGAGTCCAGTTATCAGCCCCAGCATTTT.

The J gene is TRBJ1-1, the V gene TRBV5-4; TRBD1 agrees at 7 bases. The CDR3 contains 17 residues. The germline gives CDR1 SGHNT, CDR2 YYREEE (reference sequence). The V segment lost 5 bases and the J segment 7 bases; nucleotides outside the gene matches: 20. The CDR3 loop reads CASRPTHTGEREDEAFF. The CDR3 DNA reads as TGTGCCAGCAGGCCGACCCACACAGGGGAAAGGGAAGATGAAGCTTTCTTT.

The rearrangement links TRBV5-1 to TRBJ1-1; D not resolved. CDR1 SGHRS and CDR2 YFSETQ come from the germline V gene. Trimming took off 2 bases at V and 1 base at J, with 9 bases between the two ends. This CDR3 is 14 amino acids long. The CDR3 reads CASSLNHGNTEAFF. For the CDR3, the DNA is TGCGCCAGCAGCTTAAACCACGGGAACACTGAAGCTTTCTTT.

The chain couples TRBV19 to TRBJ2-2; 11 positions agree with TRBD2. CDR3 length: 16 amino acids. The germline gives CDR1 LNHDA, CDR2 SQIVND (reference sequence). The V and J ends lost 5 bases and 1 base, in that order; junction bases with no gene match: 3. The CDR3, as DNA: TGTGCCAGTAGTGGCGGGACTAGCGGGAACACCGGGGAGCTGTTTTTT. Its translation is CASSGGTSGNTGELFF.

The CDR3 here is CASSSPGRKNIQYF. As DNA, the CDR3 is TGTGCCAGCAGTTCACCGGGAAGAAAAAACATTCAGTACTTC. The chain employs TRBV27 and TRBJ2-4; tentatively, D is TRBD2 (5 bases). V was clipped by 4 bases and J by 4 bases, with 11 bases between them. Germline CDR1 reads MNHEY; CDR2 reads SMNVEV (reference sequence). This CDR3 is built from 14 residues.

The J gene is TRBJ2-4, the V gene TRBV7-8; 9 bases agree with TRBD1. The CDR3 is 14 residues long. V lost 5 bases and J lost 8; bases outside the gene matches: 7. CDR1 is SGHVS and CDR2 is FQNEAQ in the germline V gene. CDR3 nucleotides: TGTGCCAGCAGCAGGGGACAGGGCGTAGACATTCAGTACTTC. This translates into CASSRGQGVDIQYF.

The gene calls are TRBV29-1 and TRBJ2-3; the D gene is possibly TRBD1 (5 bases). This CDR3 contains 15 residues. Germline CDR1 and CDR2: SQVTM and ANQGSEA. The V end lost 7 bases, the J end lost 3 bases, and 20 bases lay between the germline ends. CDR3 nucleotides: TGCAGCGCTACCGTTAGTGTGACAGTTACAGATACGCAGTATTTT. This sequence encodes CSATVSVTVTDTQYF.

The chain carries TRBV27 and TRBJ1-2; 8 bases align to TRBD1. This CDR3 comprises 13 residues. Germline V gene lookup returns CDR1 MNHEY and CDR2 SMNVEV (reference sequence). With 6 bases clipped from V and 6 bases from J, the junction kept 6 bases outside the gene matches. As DNA, the CDR3 is TGTGCCAGCAGCCGGGACAGGATCAATGGCTACACCTTC. Translated, it gives CASSRDRINGYTF.

The genes are TRBV2 and TRBJ1-2; 11 positions agree with TRBD1. The germline CDR1 and CDR2 sequences are SNHLY and FYNNEI. The junction had 3 bases not matched to a gene; V was cut back by 9 bases and J by 3 bases. The CDR3 is made up of 13 amino acids. The CDR3, as DNA: TGTGCCAGTTGGACAGGGGGCGACTATGGCTACACCTTC. Protein sequence: CASWTGGDYGYTF.